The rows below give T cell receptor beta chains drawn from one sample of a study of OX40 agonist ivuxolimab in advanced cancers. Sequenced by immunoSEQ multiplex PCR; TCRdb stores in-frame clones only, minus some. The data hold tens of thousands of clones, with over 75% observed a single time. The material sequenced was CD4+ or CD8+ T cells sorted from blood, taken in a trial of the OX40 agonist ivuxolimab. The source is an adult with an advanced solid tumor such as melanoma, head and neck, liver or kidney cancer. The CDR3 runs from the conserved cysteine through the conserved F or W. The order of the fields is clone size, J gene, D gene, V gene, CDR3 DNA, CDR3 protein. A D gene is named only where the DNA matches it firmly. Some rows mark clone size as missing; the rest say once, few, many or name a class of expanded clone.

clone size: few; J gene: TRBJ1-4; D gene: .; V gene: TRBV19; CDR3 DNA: TGTGCCAGTAGTATCCCGGGACGGGGAAATGAAAAACTGTTTTTT; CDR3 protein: CASSIPGRGNEKLFF
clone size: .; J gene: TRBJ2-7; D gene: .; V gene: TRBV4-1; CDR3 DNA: TGCGCCAGCAGCCAAGATGAGGTCCAACAACGCGAGCAGTACTTC; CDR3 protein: CASSQDEVQQREQYF
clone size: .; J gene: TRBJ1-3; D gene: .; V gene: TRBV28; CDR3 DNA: TGTGCCAGCAGTAGTACAGGGATCTCTGGAAACACCATATATTTT; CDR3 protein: CASSSTGISGNTIYF
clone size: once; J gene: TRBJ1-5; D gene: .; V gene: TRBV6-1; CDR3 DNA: TGTGCCAGCAGTGAGACAGCACTGGGTCAGCCCCAGCATTTT; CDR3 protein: CASSETALGQPQHF
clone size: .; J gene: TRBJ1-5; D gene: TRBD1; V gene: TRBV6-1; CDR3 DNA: TGTGCCAGCAGTGTCTTTGGACAGGGGGGTCAGCCCCAGCATTTT; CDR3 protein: CASSVFGQGGQPQHF
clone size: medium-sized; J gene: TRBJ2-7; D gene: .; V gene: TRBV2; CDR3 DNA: TGTGCCAGCGGGACCTACGAGCAGTACTTC; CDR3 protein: CASGTYEQYF
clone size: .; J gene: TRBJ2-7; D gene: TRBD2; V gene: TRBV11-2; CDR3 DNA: TGTGCCAGCAGCTTAGTGGGACTAGCCCAATTCTTC; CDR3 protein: CASSLVGLAQFF
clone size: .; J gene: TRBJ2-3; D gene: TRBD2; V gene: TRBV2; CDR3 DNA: TGTGCCAGCAGTCCCTTGCGGGGGGCCGGTGGAACAGATACGCAGTATTTT; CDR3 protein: CASSPLRGAGGTDTQYF
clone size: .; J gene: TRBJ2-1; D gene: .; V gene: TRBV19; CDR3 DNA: TGTGCCAGTAGTATAACAGGGCTAAGAGAGCAGTTCTTC; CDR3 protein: CASSITGLREQFF
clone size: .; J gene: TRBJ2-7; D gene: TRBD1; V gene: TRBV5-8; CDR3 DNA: TGTGCCAGCAGCCCCGACAGGGACTACGAGCAGTACTTC; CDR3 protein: CASSPDRDYEQYF
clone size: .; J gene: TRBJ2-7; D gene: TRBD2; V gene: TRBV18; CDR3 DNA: TGTGCCAGCTCCCCCAGTGGCGGGGGTTACGAGCAGTACTTC; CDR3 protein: CASSPSGGGYEQYF
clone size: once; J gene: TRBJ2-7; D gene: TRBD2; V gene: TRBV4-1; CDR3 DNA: TGCGCCAGCAGCCCTGGACTAGCGGGGGTCTACGAGCAGTACTTC; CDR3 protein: CASSPGLAGVYEQYF
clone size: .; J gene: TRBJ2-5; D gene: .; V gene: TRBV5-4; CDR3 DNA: TGTGCCAGCAGCTTGGCCGGGACACAAGAGACCCAGTACTTC; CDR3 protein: CASSLAGTQETQYF
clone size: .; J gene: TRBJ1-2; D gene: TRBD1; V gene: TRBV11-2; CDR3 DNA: TGTGCCAGCAGTCGACAGGGGGCCAATGGCTACACCTTC; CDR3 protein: CASSRQGANGYTF
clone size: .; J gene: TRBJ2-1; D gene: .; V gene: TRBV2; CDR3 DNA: TGTGCCCACGAAGCGGTAGGAGGCGGCTACAATGAGCAGTTCTTC; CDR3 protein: CAHEAVGGGYNEQFF
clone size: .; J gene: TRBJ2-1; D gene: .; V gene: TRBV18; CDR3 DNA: TGTGCCAGCTCACCTTCGGGGGCCCTATCCTCCTACAATGAGCAGTTCTTC; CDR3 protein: CASSPSGALSSYNEQFF
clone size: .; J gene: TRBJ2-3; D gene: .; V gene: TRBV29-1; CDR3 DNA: TGCAGCGTCCGACTAGAAGGGCCAGATACGCAGTATTTT; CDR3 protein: CSVRLEGPDTQYF
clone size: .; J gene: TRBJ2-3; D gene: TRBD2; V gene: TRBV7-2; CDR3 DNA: TGTGCCAGCAGCAAAACTAGCGGGGGAGGCACAGATACGCAGTATTTT; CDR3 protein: CASSKTSGGGTDTQYF
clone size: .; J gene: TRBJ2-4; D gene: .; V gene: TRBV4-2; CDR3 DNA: TGTGCCAGCAGCCAAGGGGCCAGATGGGAGACAAACATTCAGTACTTC; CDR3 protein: CASSQGARWETNIQYF
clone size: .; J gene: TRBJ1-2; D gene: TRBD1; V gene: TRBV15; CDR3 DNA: TGTGCCACCAGCAGAAGGACAGGGGCGTTGGGCTACACCTTC; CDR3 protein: CATSRRTGALGYTF
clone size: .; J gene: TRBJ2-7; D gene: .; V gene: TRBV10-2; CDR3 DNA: TGCGCCAGCAGTGAGTTGGGAGGGGGCGGTTTACCATACGAGCAGTACTTC; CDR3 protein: CASSELGGGGLPYEQYF
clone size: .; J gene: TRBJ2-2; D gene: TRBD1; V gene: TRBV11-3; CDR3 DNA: TGTGCCAGCACCCCAGGGGACAGGGAGGCCGGGGAGCTGTTTTTT; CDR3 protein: CASTPGDREAGELFF
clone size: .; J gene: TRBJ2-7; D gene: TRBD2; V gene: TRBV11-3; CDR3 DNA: TGTGCCAGCAGTTTTACTCTAGCGGGGGACGACGAGCAGTACTTC; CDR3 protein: CASSFTLAGDDEQYF
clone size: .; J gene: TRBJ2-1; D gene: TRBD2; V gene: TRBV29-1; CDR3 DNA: TGCAGCGCAGCAAGCGGGGGGGCCGGCAATGAGCAGTTCTTC; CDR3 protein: CSAASGGAGNEQFF
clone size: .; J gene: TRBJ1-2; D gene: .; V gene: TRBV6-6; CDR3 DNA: TGTGCCAGCAGCCCTGGGACGAACTATGGCTACACCTTC; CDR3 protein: CASSPGTNYGYTF
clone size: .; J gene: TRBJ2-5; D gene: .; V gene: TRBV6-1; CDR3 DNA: TGTGCCAGCAGTGATAGGCCGGCAGAGACCCAGTACTTC; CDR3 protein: CASSDRPAETQYF
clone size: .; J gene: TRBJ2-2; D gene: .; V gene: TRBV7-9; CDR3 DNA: TGTGCCAACAGCTCCACGGCCACGATCATCGGGGAGCTGTTTTTT; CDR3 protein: CANSSTATIIGELFF
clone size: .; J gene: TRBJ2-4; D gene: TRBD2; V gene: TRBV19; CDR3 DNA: TGTGCCAGTAGTATTTCAAGCGGGGGGTCGGATTTAGCCAAAAACATTCAGTACTTC; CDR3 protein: CASSISSGGSDLAKNIQYF
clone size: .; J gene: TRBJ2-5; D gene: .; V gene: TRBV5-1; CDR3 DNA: TGCGCCAGCAGCTTGGTGACATCCCCCGGGACCCAGTACTTC; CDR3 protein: CASSLVTSPGTQYF
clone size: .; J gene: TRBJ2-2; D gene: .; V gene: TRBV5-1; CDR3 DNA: TGCGCCAGCAGGGAAAACACCGGGGAGCTGTTTTTT; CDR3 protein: CASRENTGELFF
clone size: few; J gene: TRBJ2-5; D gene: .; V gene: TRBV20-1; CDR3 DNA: TGCAGTGCTGATGAAGAGACCCAGTACTTC; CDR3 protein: CSADEETQYF
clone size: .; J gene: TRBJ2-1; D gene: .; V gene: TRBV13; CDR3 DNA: TGTGCCAGCAGCCGAAAACTGTACCGGGAGCCAGGGGTCTTC; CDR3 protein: CASSRKLYREPGVF
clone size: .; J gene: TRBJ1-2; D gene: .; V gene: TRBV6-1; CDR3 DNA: TGTGCCAGCAGTGAAGCAGGGTTGCTTGGCTACACCTTC; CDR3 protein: CASSEAGLLGYTF
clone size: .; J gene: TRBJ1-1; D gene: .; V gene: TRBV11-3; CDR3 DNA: TGTGCCAGCAGCTTAGCTAGGATGAACACTGAAGCTTTCTTT; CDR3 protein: CASSLARMNTEAFF
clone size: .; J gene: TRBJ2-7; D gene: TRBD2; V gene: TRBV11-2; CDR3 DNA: TGTGCCAGCAGCCCTGATGGACTAGCGGGGGGAGAGCAGTACTTC; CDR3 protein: CASSPDGLAGGEQYF
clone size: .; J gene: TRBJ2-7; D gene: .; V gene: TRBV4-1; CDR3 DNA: TGCGCCAGCAGCCAAGAGGGGCTAACCTACGAGCAGTACTTC; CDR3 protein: CASSQEGLTYEQYF
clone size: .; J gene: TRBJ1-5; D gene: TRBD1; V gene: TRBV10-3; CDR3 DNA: TGTGCCATCAGCGACGCCCGACAGGGGGCGGATCAGCCCCAGCATTTT; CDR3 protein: CAISDARQGADQPQHF
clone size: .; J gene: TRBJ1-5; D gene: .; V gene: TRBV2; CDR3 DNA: TGTGCCAGCAGTACTGGACCACCCTCCAATCACCAGCATTTT; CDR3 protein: CASSTGPPSNHQHF
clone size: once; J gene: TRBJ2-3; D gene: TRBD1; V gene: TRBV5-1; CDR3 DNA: TGCGCCAGCAGCGTCCGGGACAGTTTAACAGATACGCAGTATTTT; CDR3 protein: CASSVRDSLTDTQYF
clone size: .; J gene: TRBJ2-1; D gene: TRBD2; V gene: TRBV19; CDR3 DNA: TGTGCCAGTAGTATTGGGACTACGCCTTCGGATGAGCAGTTCTTC; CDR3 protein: CASSIGTTPSDEQFF
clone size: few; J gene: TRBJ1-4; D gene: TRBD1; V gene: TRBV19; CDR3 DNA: TGTGCCAGTAGTATTGGGGACAGGGTCGGGGAAGAAAAACTGTTTTTT; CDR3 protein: CASSIGDRVGEEKLFF